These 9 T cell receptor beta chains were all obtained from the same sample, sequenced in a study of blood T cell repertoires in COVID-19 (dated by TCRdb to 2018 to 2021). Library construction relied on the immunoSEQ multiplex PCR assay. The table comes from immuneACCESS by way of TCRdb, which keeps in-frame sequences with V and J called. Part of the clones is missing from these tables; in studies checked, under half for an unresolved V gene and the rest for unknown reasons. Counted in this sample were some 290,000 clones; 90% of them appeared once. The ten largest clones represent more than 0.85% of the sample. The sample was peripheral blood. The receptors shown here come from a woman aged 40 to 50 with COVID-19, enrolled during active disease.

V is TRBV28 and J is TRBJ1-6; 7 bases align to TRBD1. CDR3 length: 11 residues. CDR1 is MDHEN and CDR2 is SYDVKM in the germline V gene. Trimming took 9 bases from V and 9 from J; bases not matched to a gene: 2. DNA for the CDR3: TGTGCCAGAGGGGGCGGTTCACCCCTCCACTTT. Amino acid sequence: CARGGGSPLHF.

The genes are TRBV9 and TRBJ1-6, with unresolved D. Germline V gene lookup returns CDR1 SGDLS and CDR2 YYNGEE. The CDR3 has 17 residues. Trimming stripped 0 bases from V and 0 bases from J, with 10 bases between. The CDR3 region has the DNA TGTGCCAGCAGCGTAGATGAACTGAGCTCCTATAATTCACCCCTCCACTTT. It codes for CASSVDELSSYNSPLHF.

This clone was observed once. The CDR3: CASSRKGNRGLSGANVLTF. The CDR3 region has the DNA TGTGCCAGCAGCCGCAAGGGGAACAGGGGGCTTTCTGGGGCCAACGTCCTGACTTTC. The rearrangement links TRBV3-1 (or the pseudogene TRBV3-2) to TRBJ2-6; 9 nucleotides align to TRBD1. The V segment lost 4 bases and the J segment 1 base; nucleotides outside the gene matches: 11. CDR1 is LGHDT and CDR2 is YNNKEL in the germline V gene (reference sequence). The CDR3 runs 19 residues.

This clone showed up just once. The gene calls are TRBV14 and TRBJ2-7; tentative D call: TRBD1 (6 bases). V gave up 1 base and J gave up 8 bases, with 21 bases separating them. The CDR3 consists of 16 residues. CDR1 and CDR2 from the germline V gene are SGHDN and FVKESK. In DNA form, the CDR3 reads TGTGCCAGCAGCCAAGTCGCCACAGGGCCCCTTTCAAAGCAGTACTTC. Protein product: CASSQVATGPLSKQYF.

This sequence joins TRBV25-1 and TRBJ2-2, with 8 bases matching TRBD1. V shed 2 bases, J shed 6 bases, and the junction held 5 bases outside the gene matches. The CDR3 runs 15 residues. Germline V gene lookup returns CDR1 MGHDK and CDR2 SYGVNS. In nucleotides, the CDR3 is TGTGCCAGCAGTGAAAGGAACAGGGGGGCCGGGGAGCTGTTTTTT. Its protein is CASSERNRGAGELFF. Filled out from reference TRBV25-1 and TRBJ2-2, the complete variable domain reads EADIYQTPRYLVIGTGKKITLECSQTMGHDKMYWYQQDPGMELHLIHYSYGVNSTEKGDLSSESTVSRIRTEHFPLTLESARPSHTSQYLCASSERNRGAGELFFGEGSRLTVL.

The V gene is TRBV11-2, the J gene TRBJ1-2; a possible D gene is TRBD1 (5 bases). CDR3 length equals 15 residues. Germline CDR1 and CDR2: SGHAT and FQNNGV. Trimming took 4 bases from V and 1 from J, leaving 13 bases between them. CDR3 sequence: CASSSLGGGNYGYTF. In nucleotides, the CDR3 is TGTGCCAGCAGCTCCTTAGGCGGGGGTAACTATGGCTACACCTTC.

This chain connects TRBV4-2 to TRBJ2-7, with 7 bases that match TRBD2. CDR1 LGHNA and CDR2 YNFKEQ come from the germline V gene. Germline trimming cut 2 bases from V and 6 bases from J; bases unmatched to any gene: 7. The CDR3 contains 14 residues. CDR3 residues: CASSQRWGGTEQYF. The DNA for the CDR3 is TGTGCCAGCAGCCAACGATGGGGAGGGACCGAGCAGTACTTC.

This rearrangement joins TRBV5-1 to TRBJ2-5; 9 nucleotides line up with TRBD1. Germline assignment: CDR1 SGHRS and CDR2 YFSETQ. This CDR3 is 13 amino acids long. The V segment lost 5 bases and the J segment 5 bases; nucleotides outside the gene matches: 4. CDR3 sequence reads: CASRKGTGETQYF. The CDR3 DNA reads TGCGCCAGCAGAAAAGGGACAGGGGAGACCCAGTACTTC.

The CDR3 coding sequence is TGCAGCGTTGTTACAGGGGGTAGCAATCAGCCCCAGCATTTT. Translation: CSVVTGGSNQPQHF. The rearrangement links TRBV29-1 to TRBJ1-5; 8 nucleotides line up with TRBD1. Germline CDR1 SQVTM, CDR2 ANQGSEA. With V trimmed by 4 bases and J by 0 bases, 2 bases remained unmatched. This CDR3 contains 14 residues.